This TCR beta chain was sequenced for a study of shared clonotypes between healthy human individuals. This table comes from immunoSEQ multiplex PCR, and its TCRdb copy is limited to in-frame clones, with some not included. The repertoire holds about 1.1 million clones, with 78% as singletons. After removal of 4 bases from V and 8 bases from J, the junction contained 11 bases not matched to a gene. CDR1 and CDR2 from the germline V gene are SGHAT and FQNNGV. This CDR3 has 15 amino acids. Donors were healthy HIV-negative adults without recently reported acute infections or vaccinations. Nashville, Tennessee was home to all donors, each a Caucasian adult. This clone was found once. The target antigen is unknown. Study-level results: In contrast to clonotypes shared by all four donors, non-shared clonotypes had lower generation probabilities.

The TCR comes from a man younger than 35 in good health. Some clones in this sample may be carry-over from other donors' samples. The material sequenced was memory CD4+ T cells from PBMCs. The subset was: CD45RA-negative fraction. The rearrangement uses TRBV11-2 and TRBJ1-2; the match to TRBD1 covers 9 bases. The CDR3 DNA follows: TGTGCCAGCAGCTCCTCGGACAGGGGAAGAAGGGGCTACACCTTC. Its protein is CASSSSDRGRRGYTF.